The 21 T cell receptor beta chains presented below share a single source sample, sequenced in a study of T cell responses to AZD1222 COVID-19 vaccine. This table comes from immunoSEQ multiplex PCR, and its TCRdb copy is limited to in-frame clones, with some not included. The table includes some 130,000 clones, about 90% detected once. Sequences were derived from peripheral blood, sampled 28 days after the second AZD1222 dose. These receptors originate from an adult who received the AZD1222 COVID-19 vaccine.

V gene TRBV19 combines with J gene TRBJ1-2, with a possible D match to TRBD1 (6 bases). CDR3 length: 16 amino acids. Germline CDR1 is LNHDA and CDR2 is SQIVND (reference sequence). The V end was cut by 1 base, the J end by 2 bases, with 14 bases between. The CDR3 bases are TGTGCCAGTAGTATAGCCCCGACAGGTCAGAACTATGGCTACACCTTC. This gives the protein CASSIAPTGQNYGYTF.

V gene TRBV2 combines with J gene TRBJ1-2; D may be TRBD1 (6 bases). CDR1 and CDR2 (germline): SNHLY, FYNNEI. The germline V and J ends were trimmed by 0 bases and 8 bases, with 13 bases remaining between them. CDR3 length equals 14 residues. The DNA for the CDR3 is TGTGCCAGCAGTGAAGCCGGCAGGGGCTTAGGCTACACCTTC. It is translated as CASSEAGRGLGYTF.

The genes are TRBV5-5 and TRBJ2-2; D is undetermined. The V end was cut by 0 bases, the J end by 1 base, with 7 bases between. Germline CDR1 SGHKS, CDR2 YYEKEE (reference sequence). The CDR3 has 15 amino acids. The CDR3 sequence is CASSLGSRNTGELFF. CDR3 DNA sequence: TGTGCCAGCAGCTTGGGGAGTAGGAACACCGGGGAGCTGTTTTTT.

V gene TRBV19 combines with J gene TRBJ2-2; D unclear. This CDR3 has 15 residues. Trimming removed 3 bases from V and 5 bases from J, with 13 bases in between. Germline values: CDR1 LNHDA, CDR2 SQIVND (reference sequence). CDR3 bases: TGTGCCAGTAGTATCGACGGAACTCCAACCGGGGAGCTGTTTTTT. As protein: CASSIDGTPTGELFF.

This rearrangement joins TRBV19 to TRBJ2-1; tentative D call: TRBD2 (6 bases). Germline V lookup: CDR1 LNHDA, CDR2 SQIVND (reference sequence). This CDR3 has 16 residues. V was trimmed by 1 base and J by 1 base, leaving 11 bases between them. The CDR3 DNA reads TGTGCCAGTAGTATAGTTTTCGGGAGATCCTACAATGAGCAGTTCTTC. It translates to CASSIVFGRSYNEQFF.

This chain joins TRBV2 and TRBJ1-1; D is unclear. Looked up from germline, CDR1 is SNHLY and CDR2 is FYNNEI. V was pared by 2 bases and J by 1 base, with 5 bases between. This CDR3 is 13 amino acids long. The CDR3 here is CASSEQTNTEAFF. CDR3 in DNA: TGTGCCAGCAGTGAACAGACGAACACTGAAGCTTTCTTT.

The chain carries TRBV9 and TRBJ1-1, with TRBD1 matching 7 bases. CDR3 length equals 15 residues. Germline V gene sequence: CDR1 SGDLS, CDR2 YYNGEE. V shed 3 bases and J 1 base; nucleotides not matched to a gene: 6. The CDR3 is CASSATGASNTEAFF. CDR3 nucleotide sequence: TGTGCCAGCAGCGCCACAGGGGCCTCGAACACTGAAGCTTTCTTT.

The gene calls are TRBV10-3 and TRBJ2-4; the match to TRBD1 covers 7 bases. CDR3 size: 12 residues. V was pared by 6 bases and J by 9 bases, with 5 bases of the junction left unmatched. The germline gives CDR1 ENHRY, CDR2 SYGVKD. This chain's CDR3 is CAIRPPGGIQYF. CDR3 nucleotides: TGTGCCATCAGGCCCCCAGGGGGCATTCAGTACTTC.

This clone was counted once. The chain couples TRBV9 to TRBJ1-2; weak D call: TRBD1 (6 bases). The length of the CDR3 is 14 residues. Trimming pared 4 bases from V and 3 bases from J, leaving 13 bases between. Germline loops: CDR1 SGDLS, CDR2 YYNGEE. Here the CDR3 reads CASSLDRGHYGYTF. The CDR3 DNA follows: TGTGCCAGCAGCTTGGACAGAGGTCACTATGGCTACACCTTC. Together with reference TRBV9 and TRBJ1-2, the CDR3 gives the full variable domain: DSGVTQTPKHLITATGQRVTLRCSPRSGDLSVYWYQQSLDQGLQFLIQYYNGEERAKGNILERFSAQQFPDLHSELNLSSLELGDSALYFCASSLDRGHYGYTFGSGTRLTVV.

V gene TRBV7-2 combines with J gene TRBJ1-1, with D uncertain. CDR3 length: 19 residues. V was cut by 1 base and J by 1 base, with 22 bases left in between. Germline assignment: CDR1 SGHTA and CDR2 FQGNSA. CDR3 protein: CASSLVEVRKNLGNTEAFF. CDR3 in DNA: TGTGCCAGCAGCTTAGTGGAAGTCCGAAAAAATCTCGGGAACACTGAAGCTTTCTTT.

This clone appeared a single time. The V gene is TRBV7-9, the J gene TRBJ1-2, with D tentatively TRBD1 (5 bases). Trimming shortened V by 3 bases and J by 3 bases, and 11 bases separated the two germline ends. The CDR3 length is 14 residues. Germline V lookup: CDR1 SEHNR, CDR2 FQNEAQ (reference sequence). The CDR3 sequence is CASSFGAGDYGYTF. As DNA, the CDR3 is TGTGCCAGCAGCTTTGGGGCCGGGGACTATGGCTACACCTTC.

J is TRBJ1-2 and V is TRBV27, with 9 nucleotides matching TRBD1. This CDR3 is built from 16 residues. V gave up 3 bases and J gave up 2 bases; unmatched junction bases: 7. Germline CDR1 reads MNHEY; CDR2 reads SMNVEV (reference sequence). Here the CDR3 reads CASSFRPGTGNYGYTF. CDR3 DNA sequence: TGTGCCAGCAGTTTCCGTCCCGGGACAGGGAACTATGGCTACACCTTC.

The V call is TRBV10-1, the J call TRBJ2-3, with D tentatively TRBD2 (5 bases). The CDR3 has 13 amino acids. V was shortened by 6 bases and J by 2 bases, with 9 bases between the two germline ends. Germline V lookup: CDR1 WNHNN, CDR2 SYGVQD (reference sequence). DNA of the CDR3: TGCGCCAGCAGCCTCCGGGACACAGATACGCAGTATTTT. Translation gives CASSLRDTDTQYF.

The V gene is TRBV7-2, the J gene TRBJ1-3, with a possible D match to TRBD1 (6 bases). Trimming took 4 bases from V and 4 from J, leaving 17 bases between them. This CDR3 comprises 16 residues. Germline CDR1 reads SGHTA; CDR2 reads FQGNSA. CDR3 sequence: CASSSPGGAQGNTIYF. In DNA form, the CDR3 reads TGTGCCAGCAGCTCCCCCGGGGGGGCGCAGGGAAACACCATATATTTT.

The CDR3 nucleotides read TGCGCCAGCAGCTTCGGGATGACCTCTGGAAACACCATATATTTT. Translating gives CASSFGMTSGNTIYF. The chain combines TRBV5-1 with TRBJ1-3; D is ambiguous. The length of the CDR3 is 15 residues. The V and J ends lost 2 bases and 0 bases respectively, with 9 bases between them. Germline assignment: CDR1 SGHRS and CDR2 YFSETQ.

The J gene is TRBJ2-3, the V gene TRBV24-1; TRBD2 aligns across 9 bases. Germline V gives CDR1 KGHDR, CDR2 SFDVKD. The CDR3 runs 16 residues. Trimming removed 4 bases from V and 7 bases from J; junction bases left unmatched: 11. The CDR3 region has the DNA TGTGCCACCAGTGAGGGTAGCGGGGGACCGCGGAATACGCAGTATTTT. It translates to CATSEGSGGPRNTQYF.

J is TRBJ2-1 and V is TRBV7-9; no reliable D call. CDR3 length: 12 amino acids. CDR1 and CDR2 (germline): SEHNR, FQNEAQ (reference sequence). Trimming stripped 6 bases from V and 5 bases from J, with 8 bases between. In DNA form, the CDR3 reads TGTGCCAGCAGAATTGGCGACAATGAGCAGTTCTTC. Residues: CASRIGDNEQFF.

The V and J genes are TRBV19 and TRBJ1-5; TRBD1 might be the D (6 bases). The CDR3 has 13 residues. CDR1 is LNHDA, CDR2 SQIVND, per germline (reference sequence). Trimming left V 11 bases short and J 0 bases short, with 11 bases between. The CDR3 region has the DNA TGTGCCTCTGGACAGATTAGCAATCAGCCCCAGCATTTT. Amino acid sequence: CASGQISNQPQHF.

In this sample, this clone turned up once. The V and J genes are TRBV7-9 and TRBJ2-1; D may be TRBD1 (5 bases). CDR1 is SEHNR and CDR2 is FQNEAQ in the germline V gene (reference sequence). The V and J ends lost 1 base and 5 bases respectively, with 15 bases between them. The CDR3 has 16 amino acids. DNA of the CDR3: TGTGCCAGCAGCTTAGGGGTAGGGGTAATCCACAATGAGCAGTTCTTC. Its translation: CASSLGVGVIHNEQFF.

There are a few counts of this clone. V gene TRBV5-8 combines with J gene TRBJ2-5; TRBD1 matches 9 bases. The germline gives CDR1 SGHTS, CDR2 YDEGEE. J was trimmed by 0 bases and V by 5 bases; bases with no gene match: 5. CDR3 length: 15 amino acids. CDR3 sequence (DNA): TGTGCCAGCAGTACCGGGACAGGGAACCAAGAGACCCAGTACTTC. Amino acids: CASSTGTGNQETQYF.

The CDR3 sequence is CASRGDSMNTEAFF. The CDR3, as DNA: TGTGCCAGTAGGGGGGACAGTATGAACACTGAAGCTTTCTTT. This chain connects TRBV19 to TRBJ1-1; the match to TRBD1 covers 7 bases. With 6 bases clipped from V and 0 bases from J, the junction kept 4 bases outside the gene matches. This CDR3 is built from 14 residues. Germline V gene data show CDR1 as LNHDA and CDR2 as SQIVND (reference sequence).